The sequence of this T cell receptor (beta chain) was determined in a study of metastatic and nonmetastatic thyroid tumors. Study in general: The study looked at repertoires side by side in blood and in tumor or nodule tissue from malignant and benign thyroid patients. Study-wide findings and caveats: Within blood and tumor, benign nodules reportedly had significantly lower TCR beta diversity than malignant thyroid tumors did.

Every patient was untreated before thyroid surgery. Authors' analysis steps: A distant-metastasis classifier for papillary thyroid cancer was built using CDR3 differences across clinicopathological groups. TCRdb re-called clones from the PCR reads using MiXCR. In this record, the V and J calls reflect TCRdb's handling and not the investigators' own analysis. The table includes roughly 70,000 clones, less than 20% detected once. Details on this clone: The antigen remains unidentified.

Germline CDR1 reads MNHEY; CDR2 reads SMNVEV (reference sequence). The CDR3 extends over 14 amino acids. Trimming pared 8 bases from V and 0 bases from J, leaving 11 bases between. V and J are TRBV27 and TRBJ1-5; no reliable D call. Sequenced material: blood. The TCR comes from a female donor with papillary thyroid cancer or a benign thyroid nodule (not recorded which). Some clones in this sample may be carry-over from other donors' samples. The CDR3 nucleotides are TGTGCCAGCCGCCGGGGTCATAGCAATCAGCCCCAGCATTTT. It encodes CASRRGHSNQPQHF.